One and the same sample provided the 10 T cell receptor beta chains below, sequenced in a study of T cells in Graves' hyperthyroidism and ophthalmopathy. It was RNA transcripts that yielded the amplified TCR beta CDR3 regions. First-round RT-PCR targeting the TCR CDR3 was performed with the HTBI primer set. TCRdb itself ran the multiplex PCR reads through MiXCR, one entry per CDR3 protein. Of roughly 600,000 distinct CDR3 sequences listed, more than 12% are singletons. Material: blood. Every receptor here comes from a woman in her fifties or sixties with Graves' ophthalmopathy.

The chain joins TRBV5-6 to TRBJ2-7; TRBD1 matches at 8 bases. The CDR3 has 14 residues. Germline V gives CDR1 SGHDT, CDR2 YYEEEE. V lost 6 bases to trimming and J lost 0 bases; unmatched junction nucleotides: 5. CDR3 sequence: CASTRTGSSYEQYF. CDR3 DNA: TGTGCCAGCACCAGGACAGGGTCCTCCTACGAGCAGTACTTC.

The table lists this clonotype with a few counts. The chain carries TRBV27 and TRBJ2-7; 8 bases align to TRBD2. Germline V gives CDR1 MNHEY, CDR2 SMNVEV (reference sequence). J lost 3 bases, V lost 2 bases, and 6 bases had no gene match. This CDR3 region has 15 residues. CDR3 region: CASSLTGLVFYEQYF. As DNA, the CDR3 is TGTGCCAGCAGTTTAACGGGACTAGTTTTCTACGAGCAGTACTTC.

Concerning this clonotype itself: An end of the junction differs from the germline gene, which may be a read error. The chain has TRBV7-9 and TRBJ2-2, with a possible D match to TRBD1 (6 bases). Germline CDR1 SEHNR, CDR2 FQNEAQ (reference sequence). This CDR3 has 21 residues. The CDR3 DNA is TGCGCCAGCAGCCAAGGGGTGGCAGGGGCCCTCACCACCGCGAACACCGGGGAGCTGTTTTTT. Translated, it gives CASSQGVAGALTTANTGELFF.

This clonotype was seen a few times. The chain has TRBV19 and TRBJ1-2, with D possibly TRBD1 on 6 matching bases. Germline V gene data show CDR1 as LNHDA and CDR2 as SQIVND (reference sequence). V dropped 9 bases and J dropped 0 bases, with 14 bases sitting between them. CDR3 length equals 14 residues. The CDR3 DNA sequence: TGTGCCAGCCGGGGGGGACACGCTAACTATGGCTACACCTTC. This codes for CASRGGHANYGYTF.

This clonotype appeared many times. V gene TRBV28 combines with J gene TRBJ1-1, with a tentative D call TRBD1 (5 bases). The CDR3 consists of 15 residues. The V end lost 5 bases, the J end lost 0 bases, and 13 bases lay between the germline ends. Germline V CDR1 and CDR2: MDHEN, SYDVKM. DNA for the CDR3: TGTGCCAGCAGTATACGACAGACTGTGAACACTGAAGCTTTCTTT. Amino acid sequence: CASSIRQTVNTEAFF. The variable domain in full, completed from reference TRBV28 and TRBJ1-1, reads DVKVTQSSRYLVKRTGEKVFLECVQDMDHENMFWYRQDPGLGLRLIYFSYDVKMKEKGDIPEGYSVSREKKERFSLILESASTNQTSMYLCASSIRQTVNTEAFFGQGTRLTVV.

This clonotype occurred many times. This chain links TRBV28 with TRBJ2-5, with 10 bases that match TRBD1. There are 16 residues in the CDR3. V lost 5 bases, J lost 4 bases, and 10 bases stayed unmatched. Germline CDR1 is MDHEN and CDR2 is SYDVKM. The CDR3: CASSKLRDRGGETQYF. The CDR3 DNA sequence: TGTGCCAGCAGTAAGCTCCGGGACAGGGGAGGAGAGACCCAGTACTTC. Based on the CDR3 plus reference TRBV28 and TRBJ2-5, the full variable domain is DVKVTQSSRYLVKRTGEKVFLECVQDMDHENMFWYRQDPGLGLRLIYFSYDVKMKEKGDIPEGYSVSREKKERFSLILESASTNQTSMYLCASSKLRDRGGETQYFGPGTRLLVL.

This clonotype was detected ten times or more. The chain joins TRBV20-1 to TRBJ1-5; D gene ambiguous. This CDR3 region has 13 residues. The germline CDR1 and CDR2 sequences are DFQATT and SNEGSKA (reference sequence). Trimming took off 3 bases at V and 6 bases at J, with 12 bases between the two ends. The CDR3 reads CSARSDPTQPQHF. The CDR3 DNA reads TGCAGTGCTAGGTCGGACCCCACTCAGCCCCAGCATTTT.

In this sample, this clonotype turned up many times. The chain carries TRBV18 and TRBJ2-5, with D perhaps TRBD1 or TRBD2 (5 bases each). The CDR3 is 14 amino acids. V was pared by 4 bases and J by 1 base, with 10 bases between. Per germline, CDR1 KGHSH and CDR2 LQKENI. CDR3 sequence reads: CASSLSGTQETQYF. DNA for the CDR3: TGTGCCAGCTCACTATCCGGGACCCAAGAGACCCAGTACTTC.

The chain employs TRBV6-2 or TRBV6-3 and TRBJ1-2; TRBD1 matches 8 bases. Per the germline V gene, CDR1 is MNHEY and CDR2 is SVGEGT. The CDR3 spans 19 residues. V was pared by 5 bases and J by 5 bases, with 22 bases of the junction left unmatched. The CDR3 loop reads CASSLEGAAAGGRMYGYTF. DNA for the CDR3: TGTGCCAGCAGTCTAGAAGGGGCCGCGGCAGGGGGCAGGATGTATGGCTACACCTTC.

This clonotype was seen a handful of times. This chain links TRBV7-9 with TRBJ1-1; D is possibly TRBD1 (5 bases). Trimming stripped 2 bases from V and 7 bases from J, with 14 bases between. The germline gives CDR1 SEHNR, CDR2 FQNEAQ (reference sequence). CDR3 length: 14 amino acids. CDR3 sequence reads: CASSLKRTNGEAFF. In DNA, the CDR3 is TGTGCCAGCAGCTTAAAAAGGACAAATGGTGAAGCTTTCTTT.